This T cell receptor (beta chain) appears in the sequencing data of a study of CD8 T cells in Susac syndrome. About the study: Each patient with Susac syndrome, at the time of blood draw, was therapy-naive, on corticosteroids, or on intravenous immunoglobulin alone.

Through negative isolation, CD4+ and CD8+ T cells were obtained, while TEMRA cells were enriched using FACS. The authors reverse transcribed about 0.45 to 1 ug RNA with random hexamers. TCR beta CDR3 was amplified by immunoSEQ covering 54 Vbeta and 13 Jbeta. Each CDR3 protein is one row after TCRdb ran MiXCR on the immunoSEQ multiplex PCR reads. In the table there are under 200,000 distinct CDR3 sequences, roughly 94% of which are singletons. The sample holds a few counts of this clonotype. Its target is unknown. Study-level points and caveats: Repertoires of Susac syndrome CD4+ T cells lacked clonal expansion.

Between the trimmed V and J ends, which lost 0 bases and 5 bases, there was a span of 8 bases. The germline V gene has CDR1 GTSNPN and CDR2 SVGIG (reference sequence). CDR3 length: 13 amino acids. The rearrangement links TRBV30 to TRBJ1-5, with D possibly TRBD1 on 5 matching bases. This clonotype was obtained from a human donor with Susac syndrome. Sequenced material: CD4+ T cells from PBMCs. The DNA of the CDR3 is TGTGCCTGGAGTGTCAGGGAGGATCAGCCCCAGCATTTT. Translation gives CAWSVREDQPQHF.